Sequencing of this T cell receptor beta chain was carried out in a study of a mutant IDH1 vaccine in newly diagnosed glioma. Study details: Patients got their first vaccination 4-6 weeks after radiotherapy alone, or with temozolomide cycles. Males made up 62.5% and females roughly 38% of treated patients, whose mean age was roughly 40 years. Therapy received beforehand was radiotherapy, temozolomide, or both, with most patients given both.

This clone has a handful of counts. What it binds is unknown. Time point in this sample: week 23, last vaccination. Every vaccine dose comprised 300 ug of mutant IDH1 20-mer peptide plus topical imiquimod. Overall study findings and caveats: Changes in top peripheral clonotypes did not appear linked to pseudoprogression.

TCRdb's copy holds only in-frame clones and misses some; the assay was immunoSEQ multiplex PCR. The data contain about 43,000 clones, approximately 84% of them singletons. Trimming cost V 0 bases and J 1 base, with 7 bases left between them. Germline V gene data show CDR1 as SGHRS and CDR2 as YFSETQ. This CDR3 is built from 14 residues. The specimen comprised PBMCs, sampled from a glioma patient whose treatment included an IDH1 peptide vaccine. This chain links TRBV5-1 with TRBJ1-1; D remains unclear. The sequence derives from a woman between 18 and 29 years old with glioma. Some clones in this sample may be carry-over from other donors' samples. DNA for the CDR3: TGCGCCAGCAGCTTGGGTCCAGCGAACACTGAAGCTTTCTTT. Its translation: CASSLGPANTEAFF. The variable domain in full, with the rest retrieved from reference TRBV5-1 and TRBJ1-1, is KAGVTQTPRYLIKTRGQQVTLSCSPISGHRSVSWYQQTPGQGLQFLFEYFSETQRNKGNFPGRFSGRQFSNSRSEMNVSTLELGDSALYLCASSLGPANTEAFFGQGTRLTVV.